This TCR beta chain was sequenced in a study of monozygotic twins with cystic fibrosis. Study observations and caveats: The repertoire was suggested to be naive-dominated, clonality median approximately 0.0098. No link emerged between shared CDR3 counts and age, concordance or severity. Unrelated CF individuals shared fewer identical clonotypes than monozygotic CF twins.

This CDR3 is 13 amino acids long. Per germline, CDR1 SGHRS and CDR2 YFSETQ. Trimming removed 0 bases at V and 2 bases at J, with 4 bases between. Here immunoSEQ multiplex PCR was the method, and the copy in TCRdb shows in-frame clones only, minus some. In the table there are about 35,000 clones, approximately 65% of which are singletons. This clone was seen once. The antigen is unknown. The chain employs TRBV5-1 and TRBJ2-3, with unresolved D. The sequencing input was blood. The clonotype comes from a girl aged 5-17 years with cystic fibrosis. The CDR3 coding sequence is TGCGCCAGCAGCTTGGGGCACACAGATACGCAGTATTTT. It is translated as CASSLGHTDTQYF.